A selection of T cell receptor beta chains follows, all from one sample in a study of T cell responses to AZD1222 COVID-19 vaccine. Data came from immunoSEQ multiplex PCR; TCRdb stores just in-frame clones and leaves some out. The data contain about 100,000 clones, 92% of them seen just once; the ten biggest clones take up approximately 8.9%. This specimen was peripheral blood, taken 28 days after the second AZD1222 dose. The receptors here all came from an adult who received the AZD1222 COVID-19 vaccine. CDR3s include the opening cysteine and the closing phenylalanine or tryptophan. Each record gives: V gene, J gene, CDR3 protein.

TRBV12-3/TRBV12-4,TRBJ1-2,CASSLRGDYGYTF
TRBV7-6,TRBJ1-5,CASSLGDRLTSQPQHF
TRBV5-6,TRBJ2-7,CASSSRIYEQYF
TRBV30,TRBJ2-7,CAKPSGGGYEQYF
TRBV18,TRBJ1-5,CASSPGTGPQPQHF
TRBV9,TRBJ1-1,CASREVNTEAFF
TRBV2,TRBJ2-7,CASSREDNSSEYF
TRBV27,TRBJ2-2,CASSLWLGTGELFF
TRBV13,TRBJ2-1,CASSSRDSYNEQFF
TRBV30,TRBJ1-1,CAWSAGQMNTEAFF
TRBV5-4,TRBJ1-2,CAHHGQAGGYTF
TRBV14,TRBJ1-6,CASSLHYNSPLHF
TRBV6-6,TRBJ1-5,CASSYGQINQPQHF
TRBV6-4,TRBJ1-1,CASSDGDRGEAFF
TRBV6-4,TRBJ2-2,CASSEALAGELFF
TRBV28,TRBJ1-3,CASKRNTIYF
TRBV7-9,TRBJ2-5,CASSPYGTEQETQYF
TRBV18,TRBJ1-1,CASSPQRNTEAFF
TRBV7-9,TRBJ1-3,CASSADGNTIYF
TRBV28,TRBJ1-6,CASSVVFRPNNSPLHF
TRBV7-2,TRBJ1-5,CASSLAGTGAGSNQPQHF
TRBV29-1,TRBJ2-5,CSVEGLAGGVYETQYF
TRBV6-4,TRBJ1-3,CASSGDRQTPPRKNTIYF
TRBV6-5,TRBJ2-7,CASLGAAYEQYF
TRBV29-1,TRBJ1-1,CSGGGPMNTEAFF
TRBV7-6,TRBJ2-1,CASSTRRVESEQFF
TRBV12-3/TRBV12-4,TRBJ1-2,CASTETRNYGYTF
TRBV19,TRBJ1-1,CASSIGGRVNTEAFF